Listed below are T cell receptor beta chains from one sample, sequenced in a study of T cell clones after liver transplantation. The protocol was immunoSEQ multiplex PCR, while the TCRdb copy is restricted to in-frame clones and leaves out a portion. The table lists tens of thousands of clones, 84% of them singletons. Sample: CD4+ T cells from blood, taken around 50 months after liver transplant. The receptors were sampled from a human patient who received a liver transplant. Certain T cells may be donor cells from the graft. Each CDR3 is given with its conserved first and last residue. A D gene is named only where the DNA matches it firmly. The size entry is marked missing in some rows and otherwise reads once, few, many or a size class.

V gene,J gene,clone size,D gene,CDR3 protein,CDR3 DNA
TRBV2,TRBJ2-7,medium-sized,.,CASSPGTVPYEQYF,TGTGCCAGCAGCCCCGGGACGGTTCCCTACGAGCAGTACTTC
TRBV10-1,TRBJ1-4,.,.,CASSGGQGGEKLFF,TGCGCCAGCAGTGGTGGGCAGGGAGGTGAAAAACTGTTTTTT
TRBV7-2,TRBJ1-1,.,.,CASSLAPGSKVTEAFF,TGTGCCAGCAGCTTAGCTCCGGGGTCTAAGGTCACTGAAGCTTTCTTT
TRBV6-1,TRBJ2-5,.,.,CASKWASQPETQYF,TGTGCCAGCAAATGGGCCTCGCAGCCAGAGACCCAGTACTTC
TRBV4-1,TRBJ1-4,.,TRBD1,CASSRDSNEKLFF,TGCGCCAGCAGCCGGGACAGTAATGAAAAACTGTTTTTT
TRBV10-3,TRBJ2-3,.,.,CAIMDTDTQYF,TGTGCCATCATGGATACAGATACGCAGTATTTT
TRBV9,TRBJ2-5,.,.,CASSAGTSETQYF,TGTGCCAGCAGCGCCGGGACTTCTGAGACCCAGTACTTC
TRBV6-6,TRBJ1-2,.,TRBD1,CASGEGDRTNYGYTF,TGTGCCAGCGGGGAGGGGGACAGAACTAACTATGGCTACACCTTC
TRBV9,TRBJ1-5,.,.,CASSVSDGPSKPQHF,TGTGCCAGCAGCGTATCGGACGGCCCTTCTAAGCCCCAGCATTTT
TRBV5-4,TRBJ1-1,.,.,CASSLARGNTEAFF,TGTGCCAGCAGCTTGGCCAGGGGGAACACTGAAGCTTTCTTT
TRBV11-2,TRBJ2-5,once,.,CASSDQGKQTQYF,TGTGCCAGCAGCGACCAGGGGAAACAGACCCAGTACTTC
TRBV4-1,TRBJ2-2,.,.,CASSPGGVGPGELFF,TGCGCCAGCAGCCCCGGGGGAGTCGGACCCGGGGAGCTGTTTTTT
TRBV5-4,TRBJ2-2,.,.,CASSLGVSEISTGELFF,TGTGCCAGCAGCTTGGGGGTATCCGAAATCAGCACCGGGGAGCTGTTTTTT
TRBV4-3,TRBJ2-1,.,.,CASSLRQPSSYNEQFF,TGCGCCAGCAGCCTCCGACAGCCGAGCTCCTACAATGAGCAGTTCTTC
TRBV2,TRBJ1-2,once,.,CASSVNIYGYTF,TGTGCCAGCAGTGTCAACATTTATGGCTACACCTTC
TRBV7-2,TRBJ2-5,once,TRBD1,CASSRGQLETQYF,TGTGCCAGCAGCAGGGGGCAGTTGGAGACCCAGTACTTC
TRBV11-3,TRBJ2-3,.,.,CASSFSGGGIDTQYF,TGTGCCAGCAGCTTTAGCGGCGGCGGTATAGATACGCAGTATTTT
TRBV27,TRBJ1-1,.,.,CASSLSGRAGAEAFF,TGTGCCAGCAGTTTATCGGGCAGGGCGGGGGCTGAAGCTTTCTTT
TRBV18,TRBJ2-2,.,.,CASSPRGIDTGELFF,TGTGCCAGCTCACCAAGGGGAATTGACACCGGGGAGCTGTTTTTT
TRBV27,TRBJ2-2,.,TRBD2,CASRGLANTGELFF,TGTGCCAGCAGAGGACTAGCGAACACCGGGGAGCTGTTTTTT
TRBV5-6,TRBJ2-3,.,TRBD2,CASSLDPRLAGIDTQYF,TGTGCCAGCAGCTTGGACCCCCGGCTAGCGGGGATCGATACGCAGTATTTT
TRBV7-9,TRBJ2-7,.,TRBD1,CASNQQGNEQYF,TGTGCCAGCAACCAACAGGGGAACGAGCAGTACTTC
TRBV7-2,TRBJ1-6,.,.,CASSRTENSPLHF,TGTGCCAGCAGCCGGACGGAAAATTCACCCCTCCACTTT
TRBV21-1,TRBJ1-5,.,.,CASSKGRTGIRNQPQHF,TGTGCCAGCAGCAAAGGGCGGACAGGGATCCGCAATCAGCCCCAGCATTTT
TRBV18,TRBJ2-5,.,TRBD2,CATKFLAGEETQYF,TGTGCCACCAAATTTCTAGCGGGAGAAGAGACCCAGTACTTC
TRBV19,TRBJ2-1,.,.,CASSMGVNPGNEQFF,TGTGCCAGTAGTATGGGGGTTAACCCGGGGAATGAGCAGTTCTTC
TRBV6-1,TRBJ2-7,many,.,CARTGRSYEQYF,TGTGCCAGAACTGGACGGTCCTACGAGCAGTACTTC
TRBV4-2,TRBJ2-1,.,.,CASSQDPGSGYNEQFF,TGTGCCAGCAGCCAAGATCCGGGAAGCGGGTACAATGAGCAGTTCTTC
TRBV6-5,TRBJ1-5,few,TRBD1,CASSKLTGGQPQHF,TGTGCCAGCAGTAAGTTGACAGGGGGACAGCCCCAGCATTTT
TRBV7-9,TRBJ1-4,.,TRBD1,CASSFGTGNEKLFF,TGTGCCAGCAGCTTCGGGACAGGGAATGAAAAACTGTTTTTT
TRBV5-5,TRBJ2-1,.,TRBD2,CASSLGLAAYNEQFF,TGTGCCAGCAGCTTGGGACTAGCGGCCTACAATGAGCAGTTCTTC
TRBV11-2,TRBJ1-3,.,.,CASSPRRGLGNTIYF,TGTGCCAGCAGCCCCCGGCGGGGCTTAGGAAACACCATATATTTT
TRBV5-6,TRBJ2-4,once,.,CASSFDSANSLAKNIQYF,TGTGCCAGCAGCTTCGACAGTGCTAACTCTCTGGCCAAAAACATTCAGTACTTC
TRBV5-1,TRBJ2-7,.,TRBD1,CASSLGGTGASEQYF,TGCGCCAGCAGCTTGGGCGGGACAGGGGCCAGCGAGCAGTACTTC
TRBV7-2,TRBJ1-4,.,.,CASSLDIREGKLFF,TGTGCCAGCAGCTTAGATATCAGGGAGGGGAAACTGTTTTTT
TRBV6-1,TRBJ2-3,once,.,CASRGDSTDTQYF,TGTGCCAGCAGGGGGGACAGCACAGATACGCAGTATTTT
TRBV30,TRBJ2-3,.,TRBD2,CAAGLAGGLTLSTDTQYF,TGTGCCGCCGGACTAGCGGGAGGCCTCACCCTAAGCACAGATACGCAGTATTTT
TRBV6-6,TRBJ2-3,.,.,CASRTTDTQYF,TGTGCCAGCAGAACCACAGATACGCAGTATTTT
TRBV18,TRBJ1-3,once,TRBD1,CASSPRDRAGNTIYF,TGTGCCAGCTCACCGAGGGACAGGGCTGGAAACACCATATATTTT
TRBV4-3,TRBJ1-4,once,.,CASSQGTPRNEKLFF,TGCGCCAGCAGCCAAGGGACACCAAGAAACGAAAAACTGTTTTTT
TRBV5-1,TRBJ2-2,once,.,CASSLPLGGGELFF,TGCGCCAGCAGCTTGCCTCTGGGTGGCGGGGAGCTGTTTTTT
TRBV19,TRBJ2-1,once,TRBD1,CASSMETGVYNEQFF,TGTGCCAGTAGTATGGAGACAGGGGTATACAATGAGCAGTTCTTC
TRBV11-2,TRBJ1-5,.,.,CASSRVPGPAEPQHF,TGTGCCAGCAGCCGAGTTCCGGGTCCGGCGGAGCCCCAGCATTTT
TRBV19,TRBJ2-3,.,TRBD2,CASSTSGRALRADTQYF,TGTGCCAGTAGTACTAGCGGGAGGGCCCTCCGGGCAGATACGCAGTATTTT
TRBV7-3,TRBJ2-7,few,.,CASSSLDRSYEQYF,TGTGCCAGCAGCTCCCTGGACCGTTCCTACGAGCAGTACTTC